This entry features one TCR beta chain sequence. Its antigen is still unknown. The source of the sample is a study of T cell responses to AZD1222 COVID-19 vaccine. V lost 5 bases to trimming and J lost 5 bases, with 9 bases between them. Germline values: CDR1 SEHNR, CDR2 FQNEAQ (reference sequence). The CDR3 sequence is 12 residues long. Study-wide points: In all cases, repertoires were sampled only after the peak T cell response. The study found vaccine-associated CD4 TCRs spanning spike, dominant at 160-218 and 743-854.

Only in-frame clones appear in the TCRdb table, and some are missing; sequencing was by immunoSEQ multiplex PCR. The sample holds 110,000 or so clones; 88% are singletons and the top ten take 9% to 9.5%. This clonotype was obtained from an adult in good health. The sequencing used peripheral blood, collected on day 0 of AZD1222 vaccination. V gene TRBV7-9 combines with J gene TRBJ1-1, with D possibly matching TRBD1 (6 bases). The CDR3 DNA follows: TGTGCCAGCAGCGTAGGGGGGACTGAAGCTTTCTTT. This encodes CASSVGGTEAFF.